Below, 18 T cell receptor beta chains from the same sample are listed, as sequenced in a study of T cell responses to AZD1222 COVID-19 vaccine. The repertoire was sequenced with immunoSEQ multiplex PCR; TCRdb's copy has only in-frame clones and lacks some. This table holds around 140,000 clones, about 92% found once. The source material was peripheral blood, sampled after recovery from COVID-19. These TCRs come from an adult who had recovered from COVID-19.

The rearrangement joins TRBV11-2 to TRBJ1-1, with D possibly being TRBD1 (6 bases). The CDR3 spans 16 residues. The germline CDR1 and CDR2 sequences are SGHAT and FQNNGV. V lost 0 bases to trimming and J lost 2 bases, with 13 bases between them. CDR3 nucleotide sequence: TGTGCCAGCAGCTTAGATGGGAGGGGGGTTAACACTGAAGCTTTCTTT. It yields the protein CASSLDGRGVNTEAFF.

The CDR3 spells CASINRVLDTQYF. The DNA of the CDR3 is TGTGCCAGCATTAACAGGGTTCTTGATACGCAGTATTTT. This chain connects TRBV2 to TRBJ2-3; a possible D gene is TRBD1 (6 bases). V was shortened by 7 bases and J by 6 bases, with 14 bases between the two germline ends. There are 13 residues in the CDR3. CDR1 and CDR2 from the germline V gene are SNHLY and FYNNEI. Full variable domain (rest looked up from reference TRBV2 and TRBJ2-3): EPEVTQTPSHQVTQMGQEVILRCVPISNHLYFYWYRQILGQKVEFLVSFYNNEISEKSEIFDDQFSVERPDGSNFTLKIRSTKLEDSAMYFCASINRVLDTQYFGPGTRLTVL.

The V and J genes are TRBV18 and TRBJ2-3; 10 nucleotides align to TRBD2. V trimming: 0 bases; J trimming: 7 bases; junction bases outside the gene matches: 4. The CDR3 sequence is 15 residues long. Germline V gene data show CDR1 as KGHSH and CDR2 as LQKENI. The CDR3 is CASSPPGLASNTQYF. The CDR3 DNA sequence: TGTGCCAGCTCACCACCGGGACTAGCGTCAAATACGCAGTATTTT.

J is TRBJ2-5 and V is TRBV7-9; weak D call: TRBD2 (6 bases). Between the trimmed V and J ends, which lost 4 bases and 2 bases, there was a span of 11 bases. The CDR3 covers 14 residues. CDR1 is SEHNR, CDR2 FQNEAQ, per germline (reference sequence). CDR3 sequence: CASSSGDFQETQYF. The CDR3 DNA is TGTGCCAGCAGCTCCGGGGACTTTCAAGAGACCCAGTACTTC.

The chain employs TRBV5-5 and TRBJ1-1; tentative D call: TRBD1 (5 bases). V was shortened by 4 bases and J by 3 bases, with 13 bases between the two germline ends. This CDR3 region has 14 residues. Germline V lookup: CDR1 SGHKS, CDR2 YYEKEE (reference sequence). The CDR3 loop reads CASSLQGPYTEAFF. Here the CDR3 DNA reads TGTGCCAGCAGCCTTCAGGGTCCCTACACTGAAGCTTTCTTT. Complete variable domain (other parts from reference TRBV5-5 and TRBJ1-1): DAGVTQSPTHLIKTRGQQVTLRCSPISGHKSVSWYQQVLGQGPQFIFQYYEKEERGRGNFPDRFSARQFPNYSSELNVNALLLGDSALYLCASSLQGPYTEAFFGQGTRLTVV.

The genes are TRBV5-4 and TRBJ1-1; D ambiguous. This CDR3 comprises 12 residues. Per the germline V gene, CDR1 is SGHNT and CDR2 is YYREEE (reference sequence). Trimming stripped 2 bases from V and 7 bases from J, with 9 bases between. Written as DNA, the CDR3 is TGTGCCAGCAGCTTAGATACCCTTGAAGCTTTCTTT. It translates to CASSLDTLEAFF.

This chain uses TRBV2 with TRBJ2-5, with D perhaps TRBD2 (5 bases). This CDR3 spans 16 amino acids. Trimming took off 4 bases at V and 1 base at J, with 16 bases between the two ends. Germline V CDR1 and CDR2: SNHLY, FYNNEI. The CDR3 DNA sequence: TGTGCCAGCAGTGGAGGACTGTCAGCGCGCCAAGAGACCCAGTACTTC. Translated: CASSGGLSARQETQYF.

V usage is TRBV18 and J usage is TRBJ2-1, with 13 bases identical to TRBD2. CDR1 is KGHSH and CDR2 is LQKENI in the germline V gene. This CDR3 spans 15 amino acids. The junction had 3 bases not matched to a gene; V was cut back by 4 bases and J by 6 bases. This chain's CDR3 is CASSLRTSGSNEQFF. CDR3 in DNA: TGTGCCAGCTCACTCCGGACTAGCGGGAGCAATGAGCAGTTCTTC.

The chain employs TRBV7-2 and TRBJ2-7, with 8 nucleotides matching TRBD2. This CDR3 has 14 residues. Unmatched junction bases numbered 9, after V lost 5 bases and J lost 6 bases. CDR1 is SGHTA and CDR2 is FQGNSA in the germline V gene. The CDR3 spells CASSASGLVGEQYF. Written as DNA, the CDR3 is TGTGCCAGCAGCGCGTCGGGACTAGTAGGCGAGCAGTACTTC.

The V gene is TRBV5-4, the J gene TRBJ2-3; tentatively, D is TRBD2 (6 bases). CDR1 and CDR2 from the germline V gene are SGHNT and YYREEE (reference sequence). The germline V and J ends were trimmed by 4 bases and 3 bases, with 15 bases remaining between them. This CDR3 has 15 residues. In DNA, the CDR3 is TGTGCCAGCAGCAAGCGGGCGGGCCTTACAGATACGCAGTATTTT. Its translation is CASSKRAGLTDTQYF.

In this sample, this clone turned up a few times. This chain joins TRBV10-3 and TRBJ1-5; 11 nucleotides agree with TRBD1. This CDR3 spans 15 amino acids. J gave up 4 bases and V 5 bases, and 4 bases lay outside the gene matches. Germline V lookup: CDR1 ENHRY, CDR2 SYGVKD. The CDR3, as DNA: TGTGCCATCAGTCGGGGACAGGGGGAAAATCAGCCCCAGCATTTT. Translating it yields CAISRGQGENQPQHF.

The chain is built from TRBV6-5 and TRBJ1-5; D is unresolved. Germline V CDR1 and CDR2: MNHEY, SVGAGI. There are 15 residues in the CDR3. V was clipped by 2 bases and J by 5 bases, with 13 bases between them. The CDR3 protein is CASSYTVQSDQPQHF. The CDR3 region has the DNA TGTGCCAGCAGTTACACAGTACAGTCGGATCAGCCCCAGCATTTT.

V gene TRBV5-1 combines with J gene TRBJ2-5; 8 bases map to TRBD2. Germline V lookup: CDR1 SGHRS, CDR2 YFSETQ. J was trimmed by 3 bases and V by 3 bases; bases with no gene match: 7. The CDR3 totals 15 residues. The CDR3 region is CASSSGFSGKETQYF. CDR3 nucleotides: TGCGCCAGCAGCTCCGGGTTTAGCGGGAAAGAGACCCAGTACTTC.

This clone was seen a single time. The rearrangement links TRBV4-1 to TRBJ1-2; 7 positions agree with TRBD1. In germline, CDR1 is MGHRA, CDR2 YSYEKL. Trimming removed 5 bases from V and 0 bases from J; junction bases left unmatched: 6. This CDR3 is 15 amino acids long. The CDR3 here is CASSLGQTTNYGYTF. The CDR3, as DNA: TGCGCCAGCAGCTTGGGACAGACGACTAACTATGGCTACACCTTC.

J is TRBJ2-7 and V is TRBV7-8; maybe TRBD2 (6 bases). The V gene lost 1 base and the J gene lost 3 bases, with 13 bases spanning the gap. The germline V gene has CDR1 SGHVS and CDR2 FQNEAQ. This CDR3 has 15 amino acids. CDR3 residues: CASSLEFGGNYEQYF. CDR3 sequence (DNA): TGTGCCAGCAGCTTAGAGTTCGGGGGAAACTACGAGCAGTACTTC.

V and J are TRBV28 and TRBJ2-7, with a tentative D call TRBD1 (6 bases). The CDR3 covers 13 residues. The V gene's germline CDR1 is MDHEN and CDR2 SYDVKM. Trimming pared 6 bases from V and 5 bases from J, leaving 14 bases between. CDR3 nucleotide sequence: TGTGCCAGCAGGCCACAGGGTTCCAACGAGCAGTACTTC. Its protein is CASRPQGSNEQYF. The full variable domain, in which reference TRBV28 and TRBJ2-7 provide the parts outside the CDR3, is DVKVTQSSRYLVKRTGEKVFLECVQDMDHENMFWYRQDPGLGLRLIYFSYDVKMKEKGDIPEGYSVSREKKERFSLILESASTNQTSMYLCASRPQGSNEQYFGPGTRLTVT.

This rearrangement joins TRBV12-3 or TRBV12-4 to TRBJ2-7, with D uncertain. V was clipped by 2 bases and J by 3 bases, with 8 bases between them. The CDR3 consists of 13 residues. The CDR3 DNA reads as TGTGCCAGCAGTTTACAGATACACTACGAGCAGTACTTC. It codes for CASSLQIHYEQYF.

Only one count was recorded for this clone. The rearrangement joins TRBV6-6 to TRBJ2-7, with 10 bases that match TRBD1. CDR1 is MNHNY and CDR2 is SVGAGI in the germline V gene (reference sequence). V gave up 5 bases and J gave up 5 bases; unmatched junction bases: 3. The CDR3 runs 13 residues. The CDR3 protein is CASSPTGGHEQYF. The DNA for the CDR3 is TGTGCCAGCAGTCCGACAGGGGGCCACGAGCAGTACTTC.